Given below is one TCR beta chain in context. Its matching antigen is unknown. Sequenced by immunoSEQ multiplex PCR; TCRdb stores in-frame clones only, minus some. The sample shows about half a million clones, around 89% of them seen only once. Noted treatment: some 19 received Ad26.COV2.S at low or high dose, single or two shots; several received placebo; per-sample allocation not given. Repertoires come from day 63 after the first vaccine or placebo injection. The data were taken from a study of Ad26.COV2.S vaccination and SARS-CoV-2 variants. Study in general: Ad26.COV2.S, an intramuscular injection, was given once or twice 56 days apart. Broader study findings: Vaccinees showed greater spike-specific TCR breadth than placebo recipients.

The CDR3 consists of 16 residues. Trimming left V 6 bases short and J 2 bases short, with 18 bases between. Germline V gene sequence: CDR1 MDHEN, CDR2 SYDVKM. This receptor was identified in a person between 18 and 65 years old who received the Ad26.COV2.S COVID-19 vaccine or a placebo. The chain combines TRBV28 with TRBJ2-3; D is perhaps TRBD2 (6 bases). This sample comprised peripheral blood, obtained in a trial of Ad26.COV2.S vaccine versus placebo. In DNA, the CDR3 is TGTGCCAGCAGCCCGGGGGTAGCGGAGCCCACAGATACGCAGTATTTT. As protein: CASSPGVAEPTDTQYF. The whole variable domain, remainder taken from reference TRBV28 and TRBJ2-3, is DVKVTQSSRYLVKRTGEKVFLECVQDMDHENMFWYRQDPGLGLRLIYFSYDVKMKEKGDIPEGYSVSREKKERFSLILESASTNQTSMYLCASSPGVAEPTDTQYFGPGTRLTVL.